The clone carrying this TCR beta chain was seen more than once but under ten times. No antigen is known for it. The sample belongs to a study of beta chain features in type 1 diabetes. General observations from the study: Type 1 diabetes patients had moderately but significantly shorter TCRB CDR3s in all four CD4+ subsets.

TCRB transcripts that were expressed got sequenced, as all of the isolated RNA had been reverse transcribed. The table came from immunoSEQ multiplex PCR; TCRdb's copy has only in-frame clones and leaves some out. Found here are 130,000 to 150,000 clones, around an eighth of them singletons; the top ten hold roughly 1.4%. Trimming cost V 4 bases and J 6 bases, with 22 bases left between them. The germline V gene has CDR1 MGHRA and CDR2 YSYEKL. This CDR3 has 16 residues. The J gene is TRBJ2-7, the V gene TRBV4-1; a possible D gene is TRBD1 (5 bases). Specimen: central memory CD4+ T cells from blood. The receptor was isolated from a young man with type 1 diabetes. DNA for the CDR3: TGCGCCAGCAGCCCGGACACCGCCAGGTACGATGGCGAGCAGTACTTC. It encodes CASSPDTARYDGEQYF.